These T cell receptor beta chains were read from a single sample in a study of blood T cell repertoires in COVID-19. The method was immunoSEQ multiplex PCR; TCRdb's version includes in-frame clones alone and lacks a portion of them. This repertoire shows about 94,000 clones, roughly 84% found once; its top ten account for around 13%. The sequenced sample consisted of peripheral blood. All receptors come from a woman aged 55 to 70 in a cohort sampled during active or convalescent COVID-19. Each CDR3 is given with its conserved first and last residue.

CDR3aa: CASSASGATGEKLFF
j_gene: TRBJ1-4
v_gene: TRBV7-9

CDR3aa: CASSMYPGVVDTQYF
j_gene: TRBJ2-3
v_gene: TRBV19

CDR3aa: CASTVAELAKNIQYF
j_gene: TRBJ2-4
v_gene: TRBV23-1

CDR3aa: CASSTRQQSSTGELFF
j_gene: TRBJ2-2
v_gene: TRBV19

CDR3aa: CASSLPPEHSEFF
j_gene: TRBJ2-1
v_gene: TRBV12-3/TRBV12-4

CDR3aa: CASSLGAQSTWEQYF
j_gene: TRBJ2-7
v_gene: TRBV5-1

CDR3aa: CATTHTSSSYEQYF
j_gene: TRBJ2-7
v_gene: TRBV10-3

CDR3aa: CASSQQGANYGYTF
j_gene: TRBJ1-2
v_gene: TRBV3-1/TRBV3-2

CDR3aa: CASSLETSPTYEQYF
j_gene: TRBJ2-7
v_gene: TRBV5-1

CDR3aa: CASRAPGQRNSPLHF
j_gene: TRBJ1-6
v_gene: TRBV2

CDR3aa: CASSAGLAGGIDTQYF
j_gene: TRBJ2-3
v_gene: TRBV5-8

CDR3aa: CAWSLGNNSPLHF
j_gene: TRBJ1-6
v_gene: TRBV30

CDR3aa: CAISDPGSPLHF
j_gene: TRBJ1-6
v_gene: TRBV10-3

CDR3aa: CASSLGGYSEKLFF
j_gene: TRBJ1-4
v_gene: TRBV28

CDR3aa: CASSFGGPGANVLTF
j_gene: TRBJ2-6
v_gene: TRBV5-1

CDR3aa: CAWSVRRSGNTIYF
j_gene: TRBJ1-3
v_gene: TRBV30

CDR3aa: CATGRGGLAGTYEQYF
j_gene: TRBJ2-7
v_gene: TRBV19

CDR3aa: CASSHGQGGNEKLFF
j_gene: TRBJ1-4
v_gene: TRBV6-6

CDR3aa: CASSQRGVGYNEQFF
j_gene: TRBJ2-1
v_gene: TRBV9